The TCR beta chain described here comes from a study of spatial heterogeneity in lung cancer. Stated time point: sample taken at primary tumor resection. Ten or more counts support this clonotype. At one boundary the junction diverges from the germline segment, which might be a read error. Germline CDR1 is LGHDT and CDR2 is YNNKEL (reference sequence). The CDR3 sequence is 16 residues long. TCRdb re-called the 5' RACE reads through MiXCR, storing one row per CDR3 protein. Of about 2,800 distinct CDR3 sequences in the sample, approximately 8.5% are singletons; the top ten hold 20% to 25%. The receptor comes from a male donor with early-stage non-small cell lung cancer. The material was normal lung tissue next to the tumor, obtained at surgery. The rearrangement uses TRBV3-1 and TRBJ1-1, with a tentative D call TRBD1 (5 bases). This chain's CDR3 is CASSQRSREGNNEAFF. Written as DNA, the CDR3 is TGTGCCAGCAGCCAACGGTCCAGGGAGGGCAACAATGAAGCTTTCTTT.